These 27 T cell receptor beta chains originate from one sample sequenced in a study of blood T cell repertoires in COVID-19. Sequencing was performed with immunoSEQ multiplex PCR; in TCRdb, only in-frame clones are kept and a portion is missing. The sample consists of around 230,000 clones, 75% to 85% of them appearing once. The sample taken for sequencing was PBMCs or T cells enriched from blood (not recorded which). These receptors originate from a man between 40 and 49 years old who had recovered from COVID-19.

The chain combines TRBV19 with TRBJ2-5, with 8 bases aligning to TRBD1. The J segment lost 5 bases and the V segment lost 5 bases, leaving 16 bases of the junction unmatched. Germline loops: CDR1 LNHDA, CDR2 SQIVND (reference sequence). The CDR3 spans 17 residues. CDR3 in DNA: TGTGCCAGTAGTTACAGGGACACACCCACAGGGGGTGAGACCCAGTACTTC. Translated, it gives CASSYRDTPTGGETQYF.

The chain has TRBV9 and TRBJ2-2, with D perhaps TRBD2 (5 bases). This CDR3 spans 14 amino acids. Per germline, CDR1 SGDLS and CDR2 YYNGEE. Trimming took off 2 bases at V and 1 base at J, with 6 bases between the two ends. CDR3 in amino acids: CASSVGLNTGELFF. As DNA, the CDR3 is TGTGCCAGCAGCGTTGGACTGAACACCGGGGAGCTGTTTTTT.

The gene calls are TRBV2 and TRBJ2-5, with D perhaps matching TRBD1 (5 bases). The CDR3 totals 12 residues. Deletions cut 8 bases from V and 3 bases from J, with 10 bases between. In germline, CDR1 is SNHLY, CDR2 FYNNEI. The CDR3 DNA follows: TGTGCCAGCGAGAGCAGGGAAGAGACCCAGTACTTC. Its protein product is CASESREETQYF.

The chain employs TRBV19 and TRBJ1-3; maybe TRBD1 (5 bases). Looked up from germline, CDR1 is LNHDA and CDR2 is SQIVND (reference sequence). Trimming removed 7 bases from V and 1 base from J, with 11 bases in between. This CDR3 comprises 14 residues. The CDR3 loop reads CASKQGRSGNTIYF. The CDR3 nucleotides read TGTGCCAGTAAGCAGGGAAGATCTGGAAACACCATATATTTT.

V usage is TRBV6-5 and J usage is TRBJ1-1, with D perhaps matching TRBD1 (6 bases). V was shortened by 5 bases and J by 11 bases, with 12 bases between the two germline ends. This CDR3 has 11 amino acids. The germline CDR1 and CDR2 sequences are MNHEY and SVGAGI. CDR3 sequence: CASSLRQVAFF. CDR3 bases: TGTGCCAGCAGTCTACGACAGGTGGCTTTCTTT.

V is TRBV15 and J is TRBJ1-6, with a tentative D call TRBD1 (6 bases). CDR3 size: 15 residues. V shed 0 bases and J shed 7 bases, with 10 bases lying between them. Per the germline V gene, CDR1 is LNHNV and CDR2 is YYDKDF (reference sequence). CDR3 in amino acids: CATSREGADNSPLHF. CDR3 in DNA: TGTGCCACCAGCAGAGAGGGGGCAGACAATTCACCCCTCCACTTT.

V usage is TRBV12-3 or TRBV12-4 and J usage is TRBJ1-2; 8 bases line up with TRBD1. This CDR3 is built from 13 residues. V trimming: 6 bases; J trimming: 1 base; junction bases outside the gene matches: 1. The CDR3 DNA sequence: TGTGCCAGCAGGGGACAGGATAACTATGGCTACACCTTC. The encoded protein is CASRGQDNYGYTF.

This clone was detected only once. This sequence joins TRBV5-6 and TRBJ2-7; 10 bases map to TRBD1. With 4 bases clipped from V and 13 bases from J, the junction kept 14 bases outside the gene matches. CDR3 length: 14 residues. Germline values: CDR1 SGHDT, CDR2 YYEEEE. The CDR3 spells CASSRDRGVGGLYF. CDR3 coding DNA: TGTGCCAGCAGCCGGGACAGGGGAGTCGGAGGTTTATACTTC.

The V call is TRBV7-9, the J call TRBJ1-6; D might be TRBD1 (5 bases). V dropped 4 bases and J dropped 7 bases, with 11 bases sitting between them. Germline lookup yields CDR1 SEHNR and CDR2 FQNEAQ (reference sequence). The CDR3 is made up of 14 amino acids. The CDR3 loop is CASSSGRDNSPLHF. Here the CDR3 DNA reads TGTGCCAGCAGCTCGGGGAGGGACAATTCACCCCTCCACTTT. Variable domain in full (rest from reference TRBV7-9 and TRBJ1-6): DTGVSQNPRHKITKRGQNVTFRCDPISEHNRLYWYRQTLGQGPEFLTYFQNEAQLEKSRLLSDRFSAERPKGSFSTLEIQRTEQGDSAMYLCASSSGRDNSPLHFGNGTRLTVT.

The genes are TRBV7-2 and TRBJ2-7; 10 bases agree with TRBD2. In germline, CDR1 is SGHTA, CDR2 FQGNSA. The CDR3 consists of 15 residues. The junction had 9 bases not matched to a gene; V was cut back by 6 bases and J by 4 bases. The CDR3 DNA follows: TGTGCCAGCAGGTTGGCTAGCGGGGGAACTTACGAGCAGTACTTC. Translated, it gives CASRLASGGTYEQYF. The variable domain in full, with the rest retrieved from reference TRBV7-2 and TRBJ2-7, is GAGVSQSPSNKVTEKGKDVELRCDPISGHTALYWYRQSLGQGLEFLIYFQGNSAPDKSGLPSDRFSAERTGGSVSTLTIQRTQQEDSAVYLCASRLASGGTYEQYFGPGTRLTVT.

The CDR3 loop is CSASGGQGASSPLHF. CDR3 DNA: TGCAGTGCTAGTGGGGGACAGGGGGCGAGTTCACCCCTCCACTTT. This chain joins TRBV20-1 and TRBJ1-6; 12 positions match TRBD1. Germline trimming cut 3 bases from V and 9 bases from J; bases unmatched to any gene: 6. In germline, CDR1 is DFQATT, CDR2 SNEGSKA (reference sequence). The CDR3 covers 15 residues.

The chain uses TRBV24-1 and TRBJ2-1; 14 bases are a match to TRBD2. Per the germline V gene, CDR1 is KGHDR and CDR2 is SFDVKD. The CDR3 is made up of 15 amino acids. Germline trimming cut 6 bases from V and 8 bases from J; bases unmatched to any gene: 5. DNA for the CDR3: TGTGCCACCAGTCAGGGACTAGCGGGGGTTTATGAGCAGTTCTTC. It specifies CATSQGLAGVYEQFF.

The chain employs TRBV19 and TRBJ1-1; TRBD1 matches at 8 bases. Germline assignment: CDR1 LNHDA and CDR2 SQIVND (reference sequence). The CDR3 has 15 amino acids. Trimming took 5 bases from V and 4 from J; bases not matched to a gene: 9. The CDR3 protein is CASSGRGRWGTEAFF. CDR3 DNA sequence: TGTGCCAGTAGTGGCAGGGGGCGATGGGGCACTGAAGCTTTCTTT. Full variable domain (outside the CDR3, taken from reference TRBV19 and TRBJ1-1): DGGITQSPKYLFRKEGQNVTLSCEQNLNHDAMYWYRQDPGQGLRLIYYSQIVNDFQKGDIAEGYSVSREKKESFPLTVTSAQKNPTAFYLCASSGRGRWGTEAFFGQGTRLTVV.

This clone was counted once. The chain carries TRBV4-1 and TRBJ1-4; TRBD1 matches at 12 bases. CDR1 is MGHRA and CDR2 is YSYEKL in the germline V gene. This CDR3 comprises 14 residues. The V gene end was trimmed by 6 bases and the J gene end by 8 bases; junction bases not matched to a gene: 4. CDR3 sequence reads: CASSWDRGPEKLFF. Here the CDR3 DNA reads TGCGCCAGCAGTTGGGACAGGGGGCCAGAAAAACTGTTTTTT.

The rearrangement uses TRBV5-1 and TRBJ2-5; TRBD1 is a possible D gene (6 bases). Germline V lookup: CDR1 SGHRS, CDR2 YFSETQ. V dropped 3 bases and J dropped 5 bases, with 17 bases sitting between them. The CDR3 has 15 amino acids. As DNA, the CDR3 is TGCGCCAGCAGCTCTCTCACAGGGAAGGGGGAGACCCAGTACTTC. It is translated as CASSSLTGKGETQYF.

The chain employs TRBV9 and TRBJ1-2; 7 bases agree with TRBD1. V was pared by 4 bases and J by 4 bases, with 4 bases of the junction left unmatched. The CDR3 is made up of 13 amino acids. Germline lookup yields CDR1 SGDLS and CDR2 YYNGEE. Here the CDR3 DNA reads TGTGCCAGCAGCCCATGGGACAGCTATGGCTACACCTTC. It is translated as CASSPWDSYGYTF.

V usage is TRBV5-1 and J usage is TRBJ2-1; D is possibly TRBD2 (7 bases). The germline V gene has CDR1 SGHRS and CDR2 YFSETQ. The V and J ends lost 1 base and 7 bases respectively, with 15 bases between them. The CDR3 totals 15 residues. CDR3 nucleotides: TGCGCCAGCAGCTTGAGGGTCGGGGGGCGGAATGAGCAGTTCTTC. Its translation: CASSLRVGGRNEQFF. Looking up the rest from reference TRBV5-1 and TRBJ2-1 gives the full variable domain: KAGVTQTPRYLIKTRGQQVTLSCSPISGHRSVSWYQQTPGQGLQFLFEYFSETQRNKGNFPGRFSGRQFSNSRSEMNVSTLELGDSALYLCASSLRVGGRNEQFFGPGTRLTVL.

This clone came up a few times. The V gene is TRBV23-1, the J gene TRBJ2-7, with 8 bases identical to TRBD1. TRBV23-1 is sorted into the ORF group, with uncertain function. This CDR3 comprises 16 residues. J gave up 2 bases and V 0 bases, and 6 bases lay outside the gene matches. The CDR3 DNA follows: TGCGCCAGCAGTCAATCCGGGACAGGTCAAACCTACGAGCAGTACTTC. Translation gives CASSQSGTGQTYEQYF.

This clone has more than one count but fewer than ten. This chain uses TRBV9 with TRBJ2-3; no definite D call. The CDR3 consists of 14 residues. Trimming cost V 2 bases and J 0 bases, with 7 bases left between them. Germline V gene lookup returns CDR1 SGDLS and CDR2 YYNGEE. The CDR3 sequence: CASSVAGSTDTQYF. In DNA, the CDR3 is TGTGCCAGCAGCGTGGCAGGCAGCACAGATACGCAGTATTTT. The complete variable domain, with remaining parts taken from reference TRBV9 and TRBJ2-3, reads DSGVTQTPKHLITATGQRVTLRCSPRSGDLSVYWYQQSLDQGLQFLIQYYNGEERAKGNILERFSAQQFPDLHSELNLSSLELGDSALYFCASSVAGSTDTQYFGPGTRLTVL.

This clone was picked up one time. V and J are TRBV28 and TRBJ1-2; 10 bases are a match to TRBD1. The CDR3 sequence is 14 residues long. The J segment lost 5 bases and the V segment lost 6 bases, leaving 6 bases of the junction unmatched. Germline assignment: CDR1 MDHEN and CDR2 SYDVKM. The CDR3 is CASSLGTGAYGYTF. The CDR3 bases are TGTGCCAGCAGCCTAGGGACAGGGGCATATGGCTACACCTTC.

V is TRBV19 and J is TRBJ1-3; 8 positions agree with TRBD1. With 4 bases clipped from V and 0 bases from J, the junction kept 5 bases outside the gene matches. Germline V gene data show CDR1 as LNHDA and CDR2 as SQIVND (reference sequence). This CDR3 is built from 16 residues. Written as DNA, the CDR3 is TGTGCCAGTAGTAGAGGACAGGGCCTCTCTGGAAACACCATATATTTT. This encodes CASSRGQGLSGNTIYF.

This clone was counted a single time. The chain combines TRBV3-1 (or the pseudogene TRBV3-2) with TRBJ1-6; weak D call: TRBD1 (6 bases). The CDR3 has 15 amino acids. Trimming took off 6 bases at V and 10 bases at J, with 19 bases between the two ends. CDR1 is LGHDT and CDR2 is YNNKEL in the germline V gene (reference sequence). CDR3 DNA: TGTGCCAGCAGTCGTAACTTCCAGGGGAACTCACCCCTCCACTTT. Its protein is CASSRNFQGNSPLHF.

J is TRBJ2-1 and V is TRBV9; the match to TRBD2 covers 8 bases. The length of the CDR3 is 15 residues. Losses at the gene ends were 4 bases for V and 3 bases for J; bases not matched to a gene: 6. Germline assignment: CDR1 SGDLS and CDR2 YYNGEE. The CDR3 protein is CASSHGAGGYNEQFF. The CDR3 region has the DNA TGTGCCAGCAGCCATGGGGCGGGGGGCTACAATGAGCAGTTCTTC. Looking up the rest from reference TRBV9 and TRBJ2-1 gives the full variable domain: DSGVTQTPKHLITATGQRVTLRCSPRSGDLSVYWYQQSLDQGLQFLIQYYNGEERAKGNILERFSAQQFPDLHSELNLSSLELGDSALYFCASSHGAGGYNEQFFGPGTRLTVL.

This rearrangement joins TRBV5-6 to TRBJ2-1; 7 bases agree with TRBD2. Germline V gene data show CDR1 as SGHDT and CDR2 as YYEEEE. The V and J ends lost 10 bases and 2 bases, in that order; junction bases with no gene match: 15. This CDR3 region has 16 residues. The CDR3 protein is CASSSIGLAAYNEQFF. Written as DNA, the CDR3 is TGTGCCTCCAGCAGCATCGGGCTAGCGGCCTACAATGAGCAGTTCTTC.

This clone was detected once. The V and J genes are TRBV7-8 and TRBJ2-5; perhaps TRBD2 as D (6 bases). This CDR3 spans 15 amino acids. The germline V gene has CDR1 SGHVS and CDR2 FQNEAQ. V was cut by 4 bases and J by 2 bases, with 14 bases left in between. DNA of the CDR3: TGTGCCAGCAGCTCGACTAGAATTCTTCAAGAGACCCAGTACTTC. It translates to CASSSTRILQETQYF.

The chain has TRBV4-1 and TRBJ2-7, with 10 bases identical to TRBD1. CDR3 length equals 16 residues. Germline CDR1 reads MGHRA; CDR2 reads YSYEKL. V shed 0 bases and J 9 bases; nucleotides not matched to a gene: 11. The CDR3 loop is CASSQDRRDRGFRQYF. The DNA of the CDR3 is TGCGCCAGCAGCCAAGATAGGCGGGACAGGGGTTTTCGGCAGTACTTC.

V usage is TRBV29-1 and J usage is TRBJ1-3; 8 nucleotides align to TRBD1. Germline V gene sequence: CDR1 SQVTM, CDR2 ANQGSEA. With 8 bases clipped from V and 0 bases from J, the junction kept 6 bases outside the gene matches. The CDR3 is 14 residues long. The CDR3 here is CSPAGGNSGNTIYF. The CDR3, as DNA: TGCAGCCCAGCAGGGGGCAACTCTGGAAACACCATATATTTT.